This TCR beta chain was identified in a study of CD4 and CD8 cells across lung adenocarcinoma regions. TCRdb redid the calling of the PCR reads with MiXCR, one entry per CDR3 protein. The sample contains around 27,000 distinct CDR3 sequences, approximately 50% of which appear only once. About this clonotype itself: The junction differs from germline at one of its ends, possibly a read error.

Germline loops: CDR1 SGHTA, CDR2 FQGNSA. The CDR3 has 13 residues. Localized lung adenocarcinoma, a non-small cell lung cancer, affected the donors. This receptor was identified in a male donor with lung adenocarcinoma. The CD4 and CD8 labels of this study may be unreliable. The material sequenced was CD8+ T cells from the center of a lung tumor. V gene TRBV7-2 combines with J gene TRBJ2-1; D gene uncertain. In DNA, the CDR3 is TGTGCCAAGAGCTATGGGCCCACCGGTGAGCAGTTCTTT. Translated, it gives CAKSYGPTGEQFF.